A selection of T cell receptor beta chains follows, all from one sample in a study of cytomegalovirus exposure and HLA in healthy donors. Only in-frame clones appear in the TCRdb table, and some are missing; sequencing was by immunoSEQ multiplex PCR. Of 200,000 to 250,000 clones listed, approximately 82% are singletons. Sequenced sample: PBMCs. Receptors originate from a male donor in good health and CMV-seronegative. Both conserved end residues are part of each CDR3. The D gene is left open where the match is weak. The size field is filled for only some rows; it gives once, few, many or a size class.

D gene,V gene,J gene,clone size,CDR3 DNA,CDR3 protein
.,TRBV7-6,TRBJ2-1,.,TGTGCCAGCAGCTCTGTTAGCTCCTACAATGAGCAGTTCTTC,CASSSVSSYNEQFF
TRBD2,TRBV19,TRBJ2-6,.,TGTGCCAGTACATACGGACTAGCGGGAGGAGCTGGGGCCAACGTCCTGACTTTC,CASTYGLAGGAGANVLTF
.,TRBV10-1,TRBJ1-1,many,TGCGCCAGCAGTGAGTCGAAACACATGGACATGAACACTGAAGCTTTCTTT,CASSESKHMDMNTEAFF
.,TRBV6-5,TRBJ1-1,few,TGTGCCAGCAGTTACGGGGGGGCTGAAGCTTTCTTT,CASSYGGAEAFF
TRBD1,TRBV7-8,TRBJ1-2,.,TGTGCCAGCAGCTCAACGGGAGGGACAGGGGGCTATGGCTACACCTTC,CASSSTGGTGGYGYTF
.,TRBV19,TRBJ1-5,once,TGTGCCAGTAGTATCCTCCCTGGGGGGGGCGGCAATCAGCCCCAGCATTTT,CASSILPGGGGNQPQHF
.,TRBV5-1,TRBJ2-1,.,TGCGCCAGCAGCTTGGAACATCGCTACAATGAGCAGTTCTTC,CASSLEHRYNEQFF
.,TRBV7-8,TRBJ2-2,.,TGTGCCAGCAGCTCTCCGGGACTCGTCCCCGGGGAGCTGTTTTTT,CASSSPGLVPGELFF
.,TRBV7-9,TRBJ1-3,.,TGTTCCAGCAGCTTACAGGCCCCCGTGGGTTTTGATTTT,CSSSLQAPVGFDF
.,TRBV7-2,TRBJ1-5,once,TGTGCCAGCAGCCTAACCCCGGCCTTTCGGGGCAATCAGCCCCAGCATTTT,CASSLTPAFRGNQPQHF
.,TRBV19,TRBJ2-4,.,TGTGCCAGTAGTATGAAGACTTCTCTACTAGCCAAAAACATTCAGTACTTC,CASSMKTSLLAKNIQYF
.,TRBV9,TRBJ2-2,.,TGTGCCAGCAGCATTACAGGGTTCAACACCGGGGAGCTGTTTTTT,CASSITGFNTGELFF
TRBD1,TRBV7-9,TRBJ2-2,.,TGTGCCAGCAGCCTCGGGACAGGGGGCGCAGTCACCGGGGAGCTGTTTTTT,CASSLGTGGAVTGELFF
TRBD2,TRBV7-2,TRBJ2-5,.,TGTGCCAGCAGCCCGGGACTAGGGGAGACCCAGTACTTC,CASSPGLGETQYF
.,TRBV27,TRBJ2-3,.,TGTGCCAGCAGTGTGACATCGCGTACGCAGTATTTT,CASSVTSRTQYF
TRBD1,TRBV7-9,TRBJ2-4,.,TGTTCCAGCACCAAGGGGAGGGGACAGGGAGAAGGCATTCAGTACTTC,CSSTKGRGQGEGIQYF
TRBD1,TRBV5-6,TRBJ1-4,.,TGTGCCAGCAGCGTGACAGGGTGGAATGAAAAACTGTTTTTT,CASSVTGWNEKLFF
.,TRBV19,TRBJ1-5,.,TGTGCCAGTAGTATAGCCGTATCTTATAGCAATCAGCCCCAGCATTTT,CASSIAVSYSNQPQHF
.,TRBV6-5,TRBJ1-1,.,TGTGCCAGCAGTTACTCGGCAGTCGGGACTGAAGCTTTCTTT,CASSYSAVGTEAFF
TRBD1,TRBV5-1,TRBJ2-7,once,TGCGCCAGCAGCTCAATCCGGGACAGGGAATTCTACGAGCAGTACTTC,CASSSIRDREFYEQYF
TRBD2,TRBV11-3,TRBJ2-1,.,TGTGCCAGCAGCTTCAGCGGGAGCGAGCAGTTCTTC,CASSFSGSEQFF
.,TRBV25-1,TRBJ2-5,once,TGTGCCAGCAGTGAATCGATCGGGGAGACCCAGTACTTC,CASSESIGETQYF
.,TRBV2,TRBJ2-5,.,TGTGCCAGCAGTGCACGAGCGGCTCAAGAGACCCAGTACTTC,CASSARAAQETQYF
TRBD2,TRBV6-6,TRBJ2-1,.,TGTGCCAGCAGTTACCGATCCACTAGCGGGAAAGACGAGCAGTTCTTC,CASSYRSTSGKDEQFF